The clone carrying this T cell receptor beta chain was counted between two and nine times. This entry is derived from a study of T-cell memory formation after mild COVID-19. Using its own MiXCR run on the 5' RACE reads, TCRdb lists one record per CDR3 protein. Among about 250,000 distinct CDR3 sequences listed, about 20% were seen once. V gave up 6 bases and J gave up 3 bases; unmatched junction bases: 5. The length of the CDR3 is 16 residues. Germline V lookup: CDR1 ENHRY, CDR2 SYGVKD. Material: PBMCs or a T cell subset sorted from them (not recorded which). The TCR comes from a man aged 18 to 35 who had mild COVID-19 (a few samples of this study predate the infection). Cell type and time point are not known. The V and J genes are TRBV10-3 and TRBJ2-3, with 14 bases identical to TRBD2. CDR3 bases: TGTGCCATCAGCGGGACTAGCGGGGGCGTAACAGATACGCAGTATTTT. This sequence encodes CAISGTSGGVTDTQYF.